This TCR beta chain was sequenced for a study of beta chain features in type 1 diabetes. Every donor provided one heparinised blood draw, which averaged approximately 100 mL. By way of CD45RO/CCR7/CD25/CD127/CD95/CD27, the CD4+ regulatory, stem cell-like memory, central memory and naive cells were sorted. This clone was counted between two and nine times. No antigen is known for it. CDR3 length: 15 residues. The germline gives CDR1 SGHDN, CDR2 FVKESK. V trimming: 5 bases; J trimming: 0 bases; junction bases outside the gene matches: 7. Since all of the isolated RNA was reverse transcribed, expressed TCRB transcripts were what got sequenced. Sequenced by immunoSEQ multiplex PCR; TCRdb stores in-frame clones only, minus some. The table shows around 190,000 clones, with about 13% occurring only once. Findings of the study overall: Shortening that was moderate but significant affected the TCRB CDR3s of Type 1 diabetes patients in all four CD4+ subsets.

The chain employs TRBV14 and TRBJ2-7; 7 bases align to TRBD1. The TCR comes from a woman aged 18-29 years in good health. Sequencing used central memory CD4+ T cells from blood. The CDR3: CASSIRDSRSYEQYF. The CDR3 DNA follows: TGTGCCAGCAGCATTCGGGACAGCCGCTCCTACGAGCAGTACTTC.